This is a list of T cell receptor beta chains from one sample in a study of OX40 agonist ivuxolimab in advanced cancers. Repertoires were generated with immunoSEQ multiplex PCR, while TCRdb's copy carries only in-frame clones and drops some. The sample has 10,000 to 15,000 clones, 80% to 90% seen once. Material: CD4+ or CD8+ T cells sorted from blood, obtained in a trial of the OX40 agonist ivuxolimab. The receptor source for this set is an adult with an advanced solid tumor such as melanoma, head and neck, liver or kidney cancer. CDR3s include the opening cysteine and the closing phenylalanine or tryptophan. D genes are given only for firm matches. Where a row states a size, it is once, few, many or the class of an expanded clone; other rows omit it.

D gene	V gene	J gene	CDR3 length	clone size	CDR3 protein	CDR3 DNA
TRBD2	TRBV5-4	TRBJ2-1	15	NA	CASSLPTSGYNEQFF	TGTGCCAGCAGCTTGCCGACTAGCGGCTACAATGAGCAGTTCTTC
TRBD1	TRBV7-2	TRBJ1-5	15	NA	CASSPARTGDQPQHF	TGTGCCAGCAGCCCGGCACGAACAGGGGATCAGCCCCAGCATTTT
NA	TRBV15	TRBJ1-5	14	few	CATSRGNRNQPQHF	TGTGCCACCAGCAGAGGAAATCGCAATCAGCCCCAGCATTTT
NA	TRBV27	TRBJ2-5	17	once	CASKWRALGGDDETQYF	TGTGCCAGCAAATGGAGGGCCCTAGGGGGTGATGATGAGACCCAGTACTTC
TRBD1	TRBV28	TRBJ1-3	16	NA	CASSPGAGGTGNTIYF	TGTGCCAGCAGTCCGGGAGCAGGGGGGACTGGAAACACCATATATTTT
NA	TRBV7-2	TRBJ2-1	17	NA	CASSYLPGGAIEHEQFF	TGTGCCAGCAGCTACCTCCCTGGGGGGGCAATAGAGCATGAGCAGTTCTTC
NA	TRBV27	TRBJ2-1	14	NA	CASSSLGEYNEQFF	TGTGCCAGCAGTTCCTTGGGGGAATACAATGAGCAGTTCTTC
NA	TRBV27	TRBJ2-1	14	NA	CASSRSSSFDEQFF	TGTGCCAGCAGTAGGAGTTCAAGTTTCGATGAGCAGTTCTTC
NA	TRBV27	TRBJ2-1	15	NA	CASSLSLVPNNEQFF	TGTGCCAGCAGTTTATCCCTGGTCCCGAACAATGAGCAGTTCTTC
NA	TRBV9	TRBJ2-2	19	NA	CASSVRPRMGAENTGELFF	TGTGCCAGCAGCGTACGGCCCCGAATGGGGGCCGAGAACACCGGGGAGCTGTTTTTT